The 22 T cell receptor beta chains given below trace back to one sample, sequenced in a study of early T cells in non-severe SARS-CoV-2 infection. TCRdb analysed the 5' RACE reads with MiXCR anew, one entry per CDR3 protein. This sample carries tens of thousands of distinct CDR3 sequences, less than 6.5% of them seen once, and the ten largest clones take around 5.8%. The sample was whole blood, taken at baseline. These receptor sequences come from an adult who was a healthcare worker with PCR-confirmed SARS-CoV-2 infection or an uninfected control (not recorded which).

This clonotype was seen ten or more times. V and J are TRBV18 and TRBJ2-1; 8 nucleotides align to TRBD1. V lost 6 bases and J lost 2; bases outside the gene matches: 6. This CDR3 region has 15 residues. CDR1 KGHSH and CDR2 LQKENI come from the germline V gene. CDR3 DNA sequence: TGTGCCAGCTCCCCGGACAGGGTAACCTACAATGAGCAGTTCTTC. It translates to CASSPDRVTYNEQFF.

The sample holds many counts of this clonotype. The CDR3 DNA sequence: TGTGCCAGCAGTTCGAAACAGGGAATATTGGTTGCTGAAGCTTTCTTT. This encodes CASSSKQGILVAEAFF. The chain is built from TRBV27 and TRBJ1-1, with D possibly TRBD1 on 6 matching bases. The germline CDR1 and CDR2 sequences are MNHEY and SMNVEV (reference sequence). This CDR3 comprises 16 residues. The V gene lost 4 bases and the J gene lost 6 bases, with 21 bases spanning the gap.

This rearrangement joins TRBV19 to TRBJ2-3; D unresolved. V was trimmed by 6 bases and J by 1 base, leaving 14 bases between them. This CDR3 has 15 amino acids. From germline, CDR1 is LNHDA and CDR2 SQIVND (reference sequence). The CDR3, as DNA: TGTGCCAGTAGCCCTTCTCACCAACGCACAGATACGCAGTATTTT. It codes for CASSPSHQRTDTQYF. The entire variable domain, with the rest obtained from reference TRBV19 and TRBJ2-3, is as follows: DGGITQSPKYLFRKEGQNVTLSCEQNLNHDAMYWYRQDPGQGLRLIYYSQIVNDFQKGDIAEGYSVSREKKESFPLTVTSAQKNPTAFYLCASSPSHQRTDTQYFGPGTRLTVL.

This clonotype showed up just a few times. The V gene is TRBV2, the J gene TRBJ2-7; 13 nucleotides agree with TRBD2. Trimming took 6 bases from V and 4 from J; bases not matched to a gene: 6. The germline V gene encodes CDR1 SNHLY and CDR2 FYNNEI. The CDR3 totals 15 residues. The CDR3 loop is CASSDPGLAGYEQYF. CDR3 bases: TGTGCCAGCAGCGACCCGGGACTAGCGGGATACGAGCAGTACTTC.

In this sample, this clonotype is medium-sized. The rearrangement links TRBV6-1 to TRBJ2-3; D ambiguous. This CDR3 region has 15 residues. Per the germline V gene, CDR1 is MNHNS and CDR2 is SASEGT. The V gene lost 6 bases and the J gene lost 0 bases, with 13 bases spanning the gap. The CDR3 reads CASRLQSPSTDTQYF. The CDR3 DNA reads as TGTGCCAGCAGATTACAGAGCCCAAGCACAGATACGCAGTATTTT.

This clonotype is labeled as medium-sized. This chain links TRBV6-5 with TRBJ2-7, with TRBD2 identical over 9 bases. Germline-derived CDR1 and CDR2 are MNHEY and SVGAGI. This CDR3 has 18 amino acids. Trimming took 2 bases from V and 4 from J; bases not matched to a gene: 15. CDR3 sequence: CASSYGDPSGTALYEQYV. CDR3 nucleotide sequence: TGTGCCAGCAGTTACGGGGACCCTAGCGGGACGGCGCTTTACGAGCAGTACGTC.

The chain links TRBV7-2 to TRBJ2-3; the match to TRBD1 covers 9 bases. V gave up 5 bases and J gave up 6 bases; unmatched junction bases: 6. The CDR3 extends over 14 amino acids. Germline V lookup: CDR1 SGHTA, CDR2 FQGNSA. CDR3 amino acids: CASSRTGVGDTQYF. DNA for the CDR3: TGTGCCAGCAGCCGGACAGGGGTCGGGGATACGCAGTATTTT.

This clonotype came up many times. The chain has TRBV28 and TRBJ1-5; no reliable D call. CDR1 and CDR2 (germline): MDHEN, SYDVKM. V dropped 5 bases and J dropped 0 bases, with 17 bases sitting between them. This CDR3 spans 17 amino acids. The DNA for the CDR3 is TGTGCCAGCAGTATCTCCGGACGGGGTTATAGCAATCAGCCCCAGCATTTT. Residues: CASSISGRGYSNQPQHF.

The chain carries TRBV15 and TRBJ2-5, with a weak D call TRBD2 (6 bases). V lost 0 bases, J lost 4 bases, and 9 bases lay in between. The CDR3 runs 14 residues. Germline CDR1 is LNHNV and CDR2 is YYDKDF (reference sequence). CDR3 in DNA: TGTGCCACCAGCAGAGATCAGGGAGGAGAGACCCAGTACTTC. The encoded protein is CATSRDQGGETQYF. Filled out from reference TRBV15 and TRBJ2-5, the complete variable domain reads DAMVIQNPRYQVTQFGKPVTLSCSQTLNHNVMYWYQQKSSQAPKLLFHYYDKDFNNEADTPDNFQSRRPNTSFCFLDIRSPGLGDTAMYLCATSRDQGGETQYFGPGTRLLVL.

The chain carries TRBV7-9 and TRBJ2-1, with 10 bases that match TRBD1. Germline V CDR1 and CDR2: SEHNR, FQNEAQ (reference sequence). The junction had 5 bases not matched to a gene; V was cut back by 11 bases and J by 1 base. CDR3 length: 14 amino acids. CDR3 DNA: TGTGCCTCCGGGACAGGGGTTTCCTACAATGAGCAGTTCTTC. Its protein product is CASGTGVSYNEQFF.

This clonotype was observed many times. The chain employs TRBV5-6 and TRBJ2-2; TRBD2 agrees at 7 bases. V shed 4 bases, J shed 5 bases, and the junction held 11 bases outside the gene matches. CDR3 length: 16 amino acids. Germline V CDR1 and CDR2: SGHDT, YYEEEE. The CDR3 DNA is TGTGCCAGCAGCCCTGTTCCAGCGGGACGGACCGGGGAGCTGTTTTTT. It translates to CASSPVPAGRTGELFF.

This clonotype has at least ten counts. The rearrangement links TRBV4-2 to TRBJ1-2; D possibly corresponds to TRBD1 (6 bases). Germline V CDR1 and CDR2: LGHNA, YNFKEQ. The CDR3 runs to 16 residues. Trimming shortened V by 4 bases and J by 4 bases, and 19 bases separated the two germline ends. In DNA, the CDR3 is TGTGCCAGCAGCCCCGGGACAAATGCCTTCCGCTATGGCTACACCTTC. Its translation: CASSPGTNAFRYGYTF.

This clonotype was recorded at least ten times. J is TRBJ1-1 and V is TRBV9; no clear D gene. The CDR3 spans 13 residues. The germline V gene has CDR1 SGDLS and CDR2 YYNGEE. Trimming cost V 5 bases and J 0 bases, with 8 bases left between them. This CDR3 is CASSAGLNTEAFF. The CDR3 bases are TGTGCCAGCAGTGCCGGGTTGAACACTGAAGCTTTCTTT.

As for this clonotype: This could be a read error, since a much larger clone is one nucleotide away. The rearrangement uses TRBV28 and TRBJ2-7; possibly TRBD2 for D (5 bases). Trimming cost V 5 bases and J 7 bases, with 12 bases left between them. Germline V CDR1 and CDR2: MDHEN, SYDVKM. The CDR3 loop spans 12 amino acids. CDR3 DNA: TGTGCCAGCAGTCCCGGGGTGGAGGAGCAGTACTTC. Translation: CASSPGVEEQYF.

The table lists this clonotype with many counts. V is TRBV14 and J is TRBJ2-3; a weak D match, TRBD2 (5 bases). Germline V gene sequence: CDR1 SGHDN, CDR2 FVKESK. Trimming left V 3 bases short and J 0 bases short, with 16 bases between. This CDR3 has 17 amino acids. This chain's CDR3 is CASSQRTDVPSTDTQYF. In nucleotides, the CDR3 is TGTGCCAGCAGCCAGCGGACTGACGTCCCTAGCACAGATACGCAGTATTTT.

There are many counts of this clonotype. The chain carries TRBV11-2 and TRBJ1-6; the match to TRBD1 covers 7 bases. Germline V gene data show CDR1 as SGHAT and CDR2 as FQNNGV. This CDR3 spans 15 amino acids. The ends lost 5 bases at V and 5 bases at J; junction bases unmatched: 6. CDR3 in DNA: TGTGCCAGCAGCCTCACCGGGACAGATAATTCACCCCTCCACTTT. Translation: CASSLTGTDNSPLHF.

This clonotype has a handful of counts. V is TRBV3-1 and J is TRBJ1-2, with 11 bases matching TRBD1. J gave up 2 bases and V 3 bases, and 2 bases lay outside the gene matches. The CDR3 is 15 residues long. Germline lookup yields CDR1 LGHDT and CDR2 YNNKEL (reference sequence). CDR3 amino acids: CASSHWTGGNYGYTF. The CDR3 bases are TGTGCCAGCAGCCACTGGACAGGGGGCAACTATGGCTACACCTTC.

This clonotype was observed a handful of times. The V and J genes are TRBV7-3 and TRBJ2-1; 15 bases are a match to TRBD2. The CDR3 sequence is 19 residues long. With V trimmed by 5 bases and J by 1 base, 9 bases remained unmatched. Per germline, CDR1 SGHTA and CDR2 FQGTGA. The CDR3 loop reads CASSNNPGTSGRSYNEQFF. In DNA form, the CDR3 reads TGTGCCAGCAGCAACAACCCTGGGACTAGCGGGAGGTCCTACAATGAGCAGTTCTTC.

In its sample, this clonotype was seen many times. This chain joins TRBV20-1 and TRBJ1-1; no firm D call. The CDR3 has 14 residues. V was cut by 4 bases and J by 0 bases, with 12 bases left in between. Germline lookup yields CDR1 DFQATT and CDR2 SNEGSKA (reference sequence). The CDR3 is CSATTAVLNTEAFF. The CDR3 coding sequence is TGCAGTGCTACAACAGCTGTCCTGAACACTGAAGCTTTCTTT.

At least ten counts were recorded for this clonotype. The CDR3 region is CASSGLGLDGELFF. CDR3 DNA: TGTGCCAGCAGCGGACTAGGACTTGACGGGGAGCTGTTTTTT. J is TRBJ2-2 and V is TRBV12-3 or TRBV12-4; 7 bases match TRBD2. Losses at the gene ends were 6 bases for V and 7 bases for J; bases not matched to a gene: 8. The CDR3 has 14 residues.

The chain joins TRBV7-2 to TRBJ1-5, with D uncertain. This CDR3 comprises 12 residues. The V end lost 2 bases, the J end lost 11 bases, and 10 bases lay between the germline ends. Per the germline V gene, CDR1 is SGHTA and CDR2 is FQGNSA. The CDR3 loop is CASSLIRGAQHF. CDR3 bases: TGTGCCAGCAGCTTAATTCGCGGGGCCCAGCATTTT.

This clonotype was seen ten or more times. The chain carries TRBV7-9 and TRBJ2-7; TRBD1 might be the D (6 bases). V lost 3 bases to trimming and J lost 2 bases, with 11 bases between them. The CDR3 has 14 residues. The V gene's germline CDR1 is SEHNR and CDR2 FQNEAQ (reference sequence). CDR3 sequence reads: CASSFGQPAYEQYF. The CDR3, as DNA: TGTGCCAGCAGCTTTGGACAGCCCGCCTACGAGCAGTACTTC.